A single TCR beta chain is shown here with its context. The data were obtained in a study of cytomegalovirus exposure and HLA in healthy donors. Primers included in the PCR were 60 Vbeta and 13 Jbeta primers. TCRdb keeps only in-frame clones here, not all; method: immunoSEQ multiplex PCR. The table has about 95,000 clones, less than 85% seen once. The receptor comes from a man under 40 in good health and CMV-seropositive. The sequencing sample was made of PBMCs.

CDR3 sequence reads: CASSDLLSSGANVLTF. For the CDR3, the DNA is TGTGCCAGCAGTGACCTATTAAGCTCTGGGGCCAACGTCCTGACTTTC. The chain has TRBV2 and TRBJ2-6; no firm D call. Per the germline V gene, CDR1 is SNHLY and CDR2 is FYNNEI. The CDR3 runs 16 residues. The V gene lost 3 bases and the J gene lost 0 bases, with 9 bases spanning the gap.